Included here is one T cell receptor beta chain sequence, with context. Germline CDR1 SEHNR, CDR2 FQNEAQ (reference sequence). The CDR3 totals 15 residues. Trimming cost V 5 bases and J 8 bases, with 19 bases left between them. This sample was included in a study of cytomegalovirus exposure and HLA in healthy donors. PCR was performed using 60 Vbeta and 13 Jbeta primers. Sequencing was performed with immunoSEQ multiplex PCR; in TCRdb, only in-frame clones are kept and a portion is missing. This sample has 200,000 to 250,000 clones, with approximately 82% found just once. The sample comprised PBMCs. The TCR comes from a man aged 18 to 30 in good health and CMV-seronegative. The chain has TRBV7-9 and TRBJ2-1; TRBD2 is a possible D gene (5 bases). CDR3 sequence reads: CASSPTGARGHEQFF. DNA of the CDR3: TGTGCCAGCAGCCCAACGGGTGCCCGAGGGCATGAGCAGTTCTTC. Filled out from reference TRBV7-9 and TRBJ2-1, the complete variable domain reads DTGVSQNPRHKITKRGQNVTFRCDPISEHNRLYWYRQTLGQGPEFLTYFQNEAQLEKSRLLSDRFSAERPKGSFSTLEIQRTEQGDSAMYLCASSPTGARGHEQFFGPGTRLTVL.